Described below is a single TCR beta chain sequence and its context. Its specificity is unknown. Participants comprised healthy donors of bone marrow. Use of 60 Vbeta and 13 Jbeta primers characterized the PCR. Profiling relied on immunoSEQ multiplex PCR, and the TCRdb table lists in-frame clones only, not all of them. This table has 200,000 to 250,000 clones, over 65% appearing once. The data belong to a study of cytomegalovirus exposure and HLA in healthy donors. Whole-study findings and limits: Follow-up analysis found HLA locus-dependent TCR association rates, highest for DRB1 and lowest for HLA-C.

The CDR3 extends over 19 amino acids. The V gene's germline CDR1 is LNHDA and CDR2 SQIVND (reference sequence). The V gene end was trimmed by 6 bases and the J gene end by 1 base; junction bases not matched to a gene: 15. Sequences were obtained from PBMCs. J is TRBJ2-7 and V is TRBV19, with 13 bases that match TRBD2. The receptor's source is a human donor in good health. CDR3 protein: CASRRGTSGEKLPSYEQYF. As DNA, the CDR3 is TGTGCCAGTAGGCGAGGGACTAGCGGGGAAAAACTACCGTCCTACGAGCAGTACTTC.